This T cell receptor (beta chain) was observed in a study of control samples from healthy donors and cancer patients. V was pared by 6 bases and J by 11 bases, with 26 bases between. This CDR3 contains 16 residues. Germline CDR1 is MDHEN and CDR2 is SYDVKM. Generated by immunoSEQ multiplex PCR, the TCRdb table keeps only in-frame clones and is missing some. Found here are over 120,000 clones, 75% to 95% of them singletons; the top ten hold about 3.2%. This sequence originates from a man aged 30 to 39 in good health. Sequencing was performed on blood. The chain joins TRBV28 to TRBJ1-5; a weak D match, TRBD1 (6 bases). The chain's CDR3 is CASSPDFRQVLGAQHF. The DNA for the CDR3 is TGTGCCAGCAGCCCGGATTTTCGACAGGTTCTGGGGGCCCAGCATTTT.